The rows below give T cell receptor beta chains drawn from one sample of a study of response to subunit inactivated influenza vaccine. TCRdb fed the RT-PCR reads into MiXCR, producing one record per CDR3 protein. The repertoire holds fewer than 650,000 distinct CDR3 sequences, with about an eighth as singletons. Here the sequenced sample was PBMCs from blood, taken about 40 days after vaccination. The receptors stem from a man over 45 who received an inactivated influenza vaccine. Each CDR3 is given with its conserved first and last residue. D genes are given only for firm matches. Part of the rows lack a size; the others show once, few, many or a class for expanded clones.

v_call: TRBV6-5; clone_size: few; j_call: TRBJ1-3; d_call: -; cdr3_aa: CASSYSPRNRNTIYF; cdr3_nt: TGTGCCAGCAGTTACTCGCCCAGGAACCGAAACACCATATATTTT
v_call: TRBV7-9; clone_size: -; j_call: TRBJ2-3; d_call: -; cdr3_aa: CASQQQLTSTDTQYF; cdr3_nt: TGTGCCAGCCAACAACAGCTTACTAGCACAGATACGCAGTATTTT
v_call: TRBV12-3/TRBV12-4; clone_size: -; j_call: TRBJ2-1; d_call: -; cdr3_aa: CASSPRVGTYNEQFF; cdr3_nt: TGTGCCAGCAGCCCGAGGGTAGGCACCTACAATGAGCAGTTCTTC
v_call: TRBV20-1; clone_size: few; j_call: TRBJ2-3; d_call: -; cdr3_aa: CSARGLGQRRADTQYF; cdr3_nt: TGCAGTGCTAGGGGATTAGGACAGCGAAGGGCAGATACGCAGTATTTT
v_call: TRBV5-1; clone_size: many; j_call: TRBJ1-1; d_call: -; cdr3_aa: CASSLEGVEAFF; cdr3_nt: TGCGCCAGCAGCTTGGAAGGGGTAGAAGCTTTCTTT
v_call: TRBV6-2/TRBV6-3; clone_size: -; j_call: TRBJ2-3; d_call: -; cdr3_aa: CASASGDTQYF; cdr3_nt: TGTGCCAGCGCCTCGGGGGATACGCAGTATTTT
v_call: TRBV28; clone_size: -; j_call: TRBJ2-7; d_call: -; cdr3_aa: CASQARRGSSYEQYF; cdr3_nt: TGTGCCTCCCAGGCCCGGCGGGGAAGCTCCTACGAGCAGTACTTC
v_call: TRBV6-2/TRBV6-3; clone_size: few; j_call: TRBJ1-1; d_call: TRBD1; cdr3_aa: CASSYQGARNTEAFF; cdr3_nt: TGTGCCAGCAGTTATCAGGGGGCGCGGAACACTGAAGCTTTCTTT
v_call: TRBV20-1; clone_size: many; j_call: TRBJ2-7; d_call: TRBD2; cdr3_aa: CSARALGREVTYEQYF; cdr3_nt: TGCAGTGCTAGAGCCCTCGGGCGGGAGGTTACCTACGAGCAGTACTTC
v_call: TRBV5-1; clone_size: many; j_call: TRBJ2-3; d_call: -; cdr3_aa: CASSLASVDTQYF; cdr3_nt: TGCGCCAGCAGCTTGGCATCAGTAGATACGCAGTATTTT
v_call: TRBV7-6; clone_size: -; j_call: TRBJ2-7; d_call: TRBD1; cdr3_aa: CASSLGTTGYEQYF; cdr3_nt: TGTGCCAGCAGCTTAGGGACGACAGGGTACGAGCAGTACTTC
v_call: TRBV7-9; clone_size: many; j_call: TRBJ2-4; d_call: -; cdr3_aa: CASSGGLDLAKNIQYF; cdr3_nt: TGTGCCAGCAGCGGTGGCCTTGACCTAGCCAAAAACATTCAGTACTTC
v_call: TRBV20-1; clone_size: -; j_call: TRBJ1-4; d_call: -; cdr3_aa: CSARVELNEKLFF; cdr3_nt: TGCAGTGCTAGAGTAGAGCTTAATGAAAAACTGTTTTTT
v_call: TRBV11-2; clone_size: -; j_call: TRBJ2-3; d_call: -; cdr3_aa: CASSLATTQGTQYF; cdr3_nt: TGTGCCAGCAGCTTAGCGACGACGCAGGGGACGCAGTATTTT
v_call: TRBV7-3; clone_size: many; j_call: TRBJ2-2; d_call: TRBD2; cdr3_aa: CASSYLAGPNTGELFF; cdr3_nt: TGTGCCAGCAGCTACCTAGCGGGACCGAACACCGGGGAGCTGTTTTTT
v_call: TRBV6-1; clone_size: -; j_call: TRBJ2-6; d_call: -; cdr3_aa: CASSDTGANVLTF; cdr3_nt: TGTGCCAGCAGTGACACTGGGGCCAACGTCCTGACTTTC
v_call: TRBV7-9; clone_size: few; j_call: TRBJ2-3; d_call: -; cdr3_aa: CASSARKNTQYF; cdr3_nt: TGTGCCAGCAGCGCCAGGAAGAATACGCAGTATTTT
v_call: TRBV29-1; clone_size: -; j_call: TRBJ1-1; d_call: -; cdr3_aa: CSVEREAFF; cdr3_nt: TGCAGCGTTGAGAGAGAAGCTTTCTTT
v_call: TRBV20-1; clone_size: few; j_call: TRBJ1-4; d_call: -; cdr3_aa: CSAMTRKNEKLFF; cdr3_nt: TGCAGTGCTATGACCAGGAAAAATGAAAAACTGTTTTTT
v_call: TRBV11-2; clone_size: few; j_call: TRBJ2-7; d_call: -; cdr3_aa: CASRATSSFYEQYF; cdr3_nt: TGTGCCAGCAGGGCTACTAGTAGCTTCTACGAGCAGTACTTC
v_call: TRBV4-2; clone_size: -; j_call: TRBJ2-5; d_call: -; cdr3_aa: CASSQEVARQETQYF; cdr3_nt: TGTGCCAGCAGCCAAGAGGTGGCCCGACAAGAGACCCAGTACTTC
v_call: TRBV18; clone_size: -; j_call: TRBJ2-7; d_call: -; cdr3_aa: CASSPKGTSEQYF; cdr3_nt: TGTGCCAGCTCACCCAAAGGGACCAGCGAGCAGTACTTC
v_call: TRBV12-3/TRBV12-4; clone_size: few; j_call: TRBJ2-3; d_call: -; cdr3_aa: CASSPGGLNTDTQYF; cdr3_nt: TGTGCCAGCAGTCCCGGGGGCTTAAACACAGATACGCAGTATTTT
v_call: TRBV12-3/TRBV12-4; clone_size: many; j_call: TRBJ1-6; d_call: -; cdr3_aa: CASSGGQHSPLHF; cdr3_nt: TGTGCCAGCAGCGGCGGACAACATTCACCCCTCCACTTT
v_call: TRBV7-2; clone_size: -; j_call: TRBJ2-2; d_call: -; cdr3_aa: CASRDQANTGELFF; cdr3_nt: TGTGCCAGCAGGGATCAGGCGAACACCGGGGAGCTGTTTTTT
v_call: TRBV3-1; clone_size: -; j_call: TRBJ1-4; d_call: -; cdr3_aa: CASSLGRAYFPKLFF; cdr3_nt: TGTGCCAGCAGCCTAGGCCGGGCTTACTTCCCGAAACTGTTTTTT
v_call: TRBV6-2/TRBV6-3; clone_size: -; j_call: TRBJ2-7; d_call: TRBD1; cdr3_aa: CAITDIIDRGHEQYF; cdr3_nt: TGTGCCATCACCGATATTATCGACAGGGGGCACGAGCAGTACTTC
v_call: TRBV6-5; clone_size: -; j_call: TRBJ2-7; d_call: -; cdr3_aa: CASSYSTSYYEQYF; cdr3_nt: TGTGCCAGCAGTTACTCCACTAGCTACTACGAGCAGTACTTC
v_call: TRBV6-2/TRBV6-3; clone_size: few; j_call: TRBJ2-5; d_call: TRBD2; cdr3_aa: CASSYSGVAGVTQYF; cdr3_nt: TGTGCCAGCAGTTACTCCGGTGTAGCGGGAGTTACCCAGTACTTC
v_call: TRBV5-1; clone_size: -; j_call: TRBJ2-1; d_call: -; cdr3_aa: CASSLGAWGAAETNEQFF; cdr3_nt: TGCGCCAGCAGCTTGGGGGCCTGGGGGGCCGCGGAGACGAATGAGCAGTTCTTC
v_call: TRBV24-1; clone_size: -; j_call: TRBJ1-2; d_call: -; cdr3_aa: CATSDFSINYGYTF; cdr3_nt: TGTGCCACCAGTGATTTTTCCATTAACTATGGCTACACCTTC
v_call: TRBV4-3; clone_size: few; j_call: TRBJ2-5; d_call: -; cdr3_aa: CASSQDMAEETQYF; cdr3_nt: TGCGCCAGCAGCCAAGATATGGCGGAAGAGACCCAGTACTTC
v_call: TRBV11-2; clone_size: -; j_call: TRBJ2-3; d_call: TRBD2; cdr3_aa: CASSLSGLVTDTQYF; cdr3_nt: TGTGCCAGCAGCCTTAGCGGGTTGGTGACAGATACGCAGTATTTT
v_call: TRBV5-1; clone_size: -; j_call: TRBJ1-2; d_call: TRBD1; cdr3_aa: CASSETGGDYTF; cdr3_nt: TGCGCCAGCAGCGAGACAGGGGGCGACTACACCTTC
v_call: TRBV5-1; clone_size: many; j_call: TRBJ2-3; d_call: -; cdr3_aa: CASRPRGDTDTQYF; cdr3_nt: TGCGCCAGCAGGCCACGGGGTGATACAGATACGCAGTATTTT